The 11 T cell receptor beta chains below all came from one sample that was sequenced in a study of early T cells in non-severe SARS-CoV-2 infection (dated by TCRdb to 2020 to 2022). Receptors were amplified or captured by 5' RACE. Sequencing was performed on a NextSeq 500. TCRdb took the public reads, trimmed them with fastp at Q25, ran MiXCR for clone calling and kept in-frame beta chains. Here each entry gathers all rows of one CDR3 protein and keeps the most common genes and DNA. This sample holds roughly 29,000 distinct CDR3 sequences; about 4.2% were observed only once. The ten largest clones capture 12% of the sample. Sequenced sample: whole blood. The receptor source for this set is an adult who was a healthcare worker with PCR-confirmed SARS-CoV-2 infection or an uninfected control (not recorded which).

The chain employs TRBV6-5 and TRBJ2-7, with 10 bases matching TRBD2. Losses at the gene ends were 4 bases for V and 2 bases for J; bases not matched to a gene: 2. The CDR3 is made up of 14 amino acids. From germline, CDR1 is MNHEY and CDR2 SVGAGI. The CDR3 spells CASSSAGGPYEQYF. CDR3 nucleotide sequence: TGTGCCAGCAGTTCAGCGGGAGGGCCCTACGAGCAGTACTTC.

Ten or more counts support this clonotype. The chain uses TRBV29-1 and TRBJ2-5, with 9 bases matching TRBD1. In germline, CDR1 is SQVTM, CDR2 ANQGSEA. The CDR3 contains 16 residues. V was pared by 8 bases and J by 4 bases, with 17 bases of the junction left unmatched. The CDR3 loop is CSTAASLGQGRETQYF. In nucleotides, the CDR3 is TGCAGCACAGCCGCCAGTCTCGGACAGGGGAGAGAGACCCAGTACTTC.

The table lists this clonotype with many counts. This rearrangement joins TRBV12-3 or TRBV12-4 to TRBJ2-6, with D perhaps TRBD1 or TRBD2 (5 bases each). This CDR3 spans 14 amino acids. V gave up 3 bases and J gave up 3 bases, with 6 bases separating them. The CDR3 nucleotides are TGTGCCAGCAGTTTGAGGGGTGGGGCCAACGTCCTGACTTTC. This gives the protein CASSLRGGANVLTF.

The J gene is TRBJ1-6, the V gene TRBV5-4; D is possibly TRBD1 (6 bases). CDR1 and CDR2 from the germline V gene are SGHNT and YYREEE (reference sequence). The CDR3 spans 12 residues. With 5 bases removed from V and 10 bases from J, the gap between germline ends came to 10 bases. CDR3 nucleotide sequence: TGTGCCAGCAGAGGGGGGGAATCACCCCTCCACTTT. It specifies CASRGGESPLHF.

The chain couples TRBV5-1 to TRBJ2-3; D unclear. Trimming stripped 3 bases from V and 2 bases from J, with 7 bases between. The CDR3 has 13 residues. CDR1 SGHRS and CDR2 YFSETQ come from the germline V gene. The CDR3 nucleotides are TGCGCCAGCAGCTCCGGTTTCACAGATACGCAGTATTTT. Protein sequence: CASSSGFTDTQYF. Drawing the rest from reference TRBV5-1 and TRBJ2-3, the complete variable domain is KAGVTQTPRYLIKTRGQQVTLSCSPISGHRSVSWYQQTPGQGLQFLFEYFSETQRNKGNFPGRFSGRQFSNSRSEMNVSTLELGDSALYLCASSSGFTDTQYFGPGTRLTVL.

This clonotype was counted at least ten times. The chain recombines TRBV6-5 with TRBJ2-7, with 7 positions matching TRBD1. V gave up 6 bases and J gave up 3 bases; unmatched junction bases: 5. The CDR3 covers 13 residues. Germline V CDR1 and CDR2: MNHEY, SVGAGI. As DNA, the CDR3 is TGTGCCAGCAGGCCCGGGACAGTCTACGAGCAGTACTTC. This codes for CASRPGTVYEQYF.

This clonotype was recorded many times. This chain connects TRBV20-1 to TRBJ1-2, with 8 bases matching TRBD1. The V gene's germline CDR1 is DFQATT and CDR2 SNEGSKA (reference sequence). This CDR3 contains 15 residues. J gave up 4 bases and V 3 bases, and 10 bases lay outside the gene matches. The chain's CDR3 is CSASKTGDWGYGYTF. The CDR3 region has the DNA TGCAGTGCTAGTAAGACAGGGGATTGGGGCTATGGCTACACCTTC.

The gene calls are TRBV5-6 and TRBJ1-1, with D tentatively TRBD1 (5 bases). The CDR3 consists of 13 residues. Germline V gene lookup returns CDR1 SGHDT and CDR2 YYEEEE. With 9 bases removed from V and 1 base from J, the gap between germline ends came to 13 bases. CDR3 in DNA: TGTGCCACCACAGGTTTTTCGAACACTGAAGCTTTCTTT. Residues: CATTGFSNTEAFF.

Points on this clonotype: Being one base from a much bigger clone, this may be a read error. This rearrangement joins TRBV9 to TRBJ2-2; D is ambiguous. The germline V gene has CDR1 SGDLS and CDR2 YYNGEE. This CDR3 is 14 amino acids long. In DNA form, the CDR3 reads TGTGCCAGCTGCGTAGAGTGGCTAACCGGGGAGCTGTTTTTT. The encoded protein is CASCVEWLTGELFF.

This clonotype was seen repeatedly, ten times or more. At one end, the junction sequence differs from germline, possibly due to a read error. The V and J genes are TRBV10-3 and TRBJ1-1, with D possibly matching TRBD1 (5 bases). Looked up from germline, CDR1 is ENHRY and CDR2 is SYGVKD. This CDR3 is 13 amino acids long. For the CDR3, the DNA is TGTGCCATCAGGGAGTCGGGGGGCACTGAAGCTTTCTTT. Translated: CAIRESGGTEAFF.

The chain is built from TRBV6-4 and TRBJ1-2; D is ambiguous. CDR3 length: 16 amino acids. V was clipped by 0 bases and J by 4 bases, with 15 bases between them. CDR1 is MRHNA, CDR2 SNTAGT, per germline. The CDR3: CASSDSAGRVGYGYTF. In DNA, the CDR3 is TGTGCCAGCAGTGACTCGGCAGGCCGCGTCGGCTATGGCTACACCTTC.